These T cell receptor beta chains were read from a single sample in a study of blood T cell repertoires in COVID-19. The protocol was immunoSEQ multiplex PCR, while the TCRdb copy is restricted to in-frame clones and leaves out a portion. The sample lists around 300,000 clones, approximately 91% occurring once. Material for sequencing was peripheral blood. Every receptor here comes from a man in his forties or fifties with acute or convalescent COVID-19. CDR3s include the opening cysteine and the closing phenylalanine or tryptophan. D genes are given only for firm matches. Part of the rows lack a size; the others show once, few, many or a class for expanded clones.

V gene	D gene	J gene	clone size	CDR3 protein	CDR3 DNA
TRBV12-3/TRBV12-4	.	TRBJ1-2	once	CASTGNYGYTF	TGTGCCAGCACAGGGAACTATGGCTACACCTTC
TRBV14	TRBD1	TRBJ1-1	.	CASSRELIRGTEAFF	TGTGCCAGCAGCCGAGAACTTATCAGGGGGACTGAAGCTTTCTTT
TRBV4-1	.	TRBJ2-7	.	CASSSLPPSSYEQYF	TGCGCCAGCAGCTCACTTCCACCTTCCTCCTACGAGCAGTACTTC
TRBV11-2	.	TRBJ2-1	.	CASSPRLDPMYNEQFF	TGTGCCAGCAGCCCTCGACTCGACCCTATGTACAATGAGCAGTTCTTC
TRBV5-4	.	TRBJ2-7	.	CASSPSGRGSYEQYF	TGTGCCAGCAGCCCTTCCGGCCGGGGCTCCTACGAGCAGTACTTC
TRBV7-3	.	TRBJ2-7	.	CASSLLPDYEQYF	TGTGCCAGCAGCTTATTGCCAGACTACGAGCAGTACTTC
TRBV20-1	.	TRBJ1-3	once	CSASRTEILSGNTIYF	TGCAGTGCTAGTAGGACAGAAATCTTATCTGGAAACACCATATATTTT
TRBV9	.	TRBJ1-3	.	CASSVGGAFGNTIYF	TGTGCCAGCAGCGTAGGGGGCGCTTTTGGAAACACCATATATTTT
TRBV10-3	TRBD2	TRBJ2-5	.	CAISESGAAGVETQYF	TGTGCCATCAGTGAGTCGGGGGCAGCGGGAGTCGAGACCCAGTACTTC
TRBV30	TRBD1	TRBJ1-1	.	CASHRQGNTEAFF	TGTGCCTCTCACCGACAGGGAAACACTGAAGCTTTCTTT
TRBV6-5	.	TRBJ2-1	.	CASTSSRQSYNEQFF	TGTGCCAGCACCTCCTCGCGGCAATCCTACAATGAGCAGTTCTTC
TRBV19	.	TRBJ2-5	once	CASSMRSGPIQETQYF	TGTGCCAGTAGTATGAGAAGCGGCCCGATACAAGAGACCCAGTACTTC
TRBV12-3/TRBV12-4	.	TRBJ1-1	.	CASSFAGLEAFF	TGTGCCAGCAGTTTTGCAGGCCTCGAAGCTTTCTTT
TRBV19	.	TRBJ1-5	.	CASSIRDQPQHF	TGTGCCAGTAGTATACGTGATCAGCCCCAGCATTTT
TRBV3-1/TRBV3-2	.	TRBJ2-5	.	CASSRSEVRETQYF	TGTGCCAGCAGCCGATCGGAGGTGAGGGAGACCCAGTACTTC
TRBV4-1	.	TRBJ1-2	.	CASSHLLAGGYGYTF	TGCGCCAGCAGCCACCTCCTTGCGGGAGGCTATGGCTACACCTTC
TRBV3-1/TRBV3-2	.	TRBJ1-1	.	CASSQDQRAFF	TGTGCCAGCAGCCAGGACCAGCGGGCTTTCTTT
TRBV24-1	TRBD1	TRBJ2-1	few	CATSDPGGTGANEQFF	TGTGCCACCAGTGACCCTGGGGGGACAGGGGCCAATGAGCAGTTCTTC
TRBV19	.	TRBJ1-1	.	CATREGRDTEAFF	TGTGCCACCCGAGAGGGGAGGGACACTGAAGCTTTCTTT
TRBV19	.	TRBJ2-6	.	CASSMGGGPGANVLTF	TGTGCCAGTAGTATGGGAGGGGGGCCTGGGGCCAACGTCCTGACTTTC
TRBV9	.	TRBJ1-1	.	CASSGAPGTEAFF	TGTGCCAGCAGCGGGGCTCCTGGCACTGAAGCTTTCTTT
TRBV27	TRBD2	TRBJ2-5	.	CASSKGGRGNARETQYF	TGTGCCAGCAGTAAGGGAGGGAGGGGCAACGCCCGAGAGACCCAGTACTTC
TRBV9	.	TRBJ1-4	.	CASSVVGGVGEKLFF	TGTGCCAGCAGCGTAGTCGGAGGAGTGGGTGAAAAACTGTTTTTT
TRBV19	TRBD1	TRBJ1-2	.	CASVDRDYGYTF	TGTGCCAGTGTGGACAGGGACTATGGCTACACCTTC
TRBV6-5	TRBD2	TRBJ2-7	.	CASSPQRGADYEQYF	TGTGCCAGCAGCCCCCAGCGGGGGGCTGACTACGAGCAGTACTTC